These 3 T cell receptor beta chains were sequenced from one sample in a study of T cells after yellow fever vaccination. One entry per CDR3 protein results from TCRdb running MiXCR on the 5' RACE reads. Of approximately 250,000 distinct CDR3 sequences listed, about 5.2% are singletons. The specimen was CD4+ T cells sorted from PBMCs, collected on the day of the yellow fever booster vaccination. Receptors were obtained from a man aged 18 to 30 who received the YFV17D yellow fever vaccine.

This clonotype was detected many times. The rearrangement links TRBV20-1 to TRBJ2-3; D is undetermined. The CDR3 is 11 residues long. Germline V gene data show CDR1 as DFQATT and CDR2 as SNEGSKA (reference sequence). The ends were cut back, 5 bases at V and 6 bases at J, with 9 bases in the middle. The CDR3 loop is CSAGPADTQYF. CDR3 nucleotide sequence: TGCAGTGCTGGACCGGCGGATACGCAGTATTTT.

This clonotype was found many times. The chain joins TRBV24-1 to TRBJ2-5, with D possibly matching TRBD1 (5 bases). V gave up 11 bases and J gave up 2 bases, with 14 bases separating them. The CDR3 is made up of 13 amino acids. CDR1 is KGHDR and CDR2 is SFDVKD in the germline V gene. The CDR3 reads CASKGSVQETQYF. In DNA form, the CDR3 reads TGTGCCAGCAAGGGGTCGGTACAAGAGACCCAGTACTTC.

In this sample, this clonotype turned up many times. This chain connects TRBV12-3 or TRBV12-4 to TRBJ2-7; no clear D. V was cut by 7 bases and J by 4 bases, with 11 bases left in between. The CDR3 sequence is 12 residues long. The CDR3 here is CASNSDVYEQYV. The CDR3, as DNA: TGTGCCAGCAATTCGGATGTGTACGAGCAGTACGTC.